This TCR beta chain comes out of a study of T-cell reconstitution after alpha-beta-depleted transplantation in children. TCRbeta library preparation incorporated unique molecular identifiers. TCRdb analysed the PCR reads with MiXCR anew, one entry per CDR3 protein. Among 700,000 to 950,000 distinct CDR3 sequences listed, roughly 15% were seen once. With 9 bases clipped from V and 6 bases from J, the junction kept 8 bases outside the gene matches. CDR3 length equals 14 residues. The germline CDR1 and CDR2 sequences are KGHDR and SFDVKD. The sample here was PBMCs, mostly from graft donor cells, taken 360 days after TCRalphabeta/CD19-depleted stem cell transplant. The rearrangement joins TRBV24-1 to TRBJ2-1, with 9 positions matching TRBD1. The source is a male patient younger than 18 who had a stem cell transplant for acute lymphoblastic leukemia, so the T cells may come from the graft donor. CDR3 bases: TGTGCCACCCGAGGGACAGGGACACCCAATGAGCAGTTCTTC. Encoded protein: CATRGTGTPNEQFF.